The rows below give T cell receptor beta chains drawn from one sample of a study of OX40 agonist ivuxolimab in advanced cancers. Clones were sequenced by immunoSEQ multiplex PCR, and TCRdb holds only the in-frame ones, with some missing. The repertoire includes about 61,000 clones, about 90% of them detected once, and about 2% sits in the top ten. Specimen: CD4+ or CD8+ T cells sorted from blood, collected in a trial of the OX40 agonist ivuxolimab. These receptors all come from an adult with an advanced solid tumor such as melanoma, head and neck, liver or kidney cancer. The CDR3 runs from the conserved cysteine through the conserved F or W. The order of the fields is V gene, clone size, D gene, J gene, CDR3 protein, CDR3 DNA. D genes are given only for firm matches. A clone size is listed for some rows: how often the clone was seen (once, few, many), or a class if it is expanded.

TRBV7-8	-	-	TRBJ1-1	CASSLSSGLNTEAFF	TGTGCCAGCAGCTTAAGTTCAGGGTTGAACACTGAAGCTTTCTTT
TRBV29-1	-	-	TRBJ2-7	CSVVVGAGQYF	TGCAGCGTTGTCGTGGGGGCAGGGCAGTACTTC
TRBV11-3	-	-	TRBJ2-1	CASSLGPVGNEQFF	TGTGCCAGCAGCTTAGGCCCAGTCGGCAATGAGCAGTTCTTC
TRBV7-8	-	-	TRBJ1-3	CASSLGGTHTIYF	TGTGCCAGCAGCTTAGGTGGGACCCACACCATATATTTT
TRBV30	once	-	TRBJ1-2	CAWSVIDYGYTF	TGTGCCTGGAGTGTGATAGATTATGGCTACACCTTC
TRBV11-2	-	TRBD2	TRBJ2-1	CASSDDLLAGGSYNEQFF	TGTGCCAGCAGCGACGACCTCCTAGCGGGAGGGAGCTACAATGAGCAGTTCTTC
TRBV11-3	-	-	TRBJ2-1	CASSLDHVDYNEQFF	TGTGCCAGCAGCTTAGATCATGTAGATTACAATGAGCAGTTCTTC
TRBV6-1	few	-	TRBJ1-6	CASSGPLRTTYNSPLHF	TGTGCCAGCAGTGGCCCATTAAGGACAACATATAATTCACCCCTCCACTTT
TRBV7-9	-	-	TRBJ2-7	CASSLLQNEQYF	TGTGCCAGCAGCTTACTCCAGAACGAGCAGTACTTC
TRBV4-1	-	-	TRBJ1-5	CASSQDGRNQPQHF	TGCGCCAGCAGCCAAGATGGGCGCAATCAGCCCCAGCATTTT
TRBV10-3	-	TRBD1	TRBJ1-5	CAIRQGLEQPQHF	TGTGCCATTAGACAGGGGCTGGAGCAGCCCCAGCATTTT
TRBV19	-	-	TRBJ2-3	CASSTAHTDTQYF	TGTGCCAGTAGTACCGCTCACACAGATACGCAGTATTTT
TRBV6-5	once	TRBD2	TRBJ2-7	CASSYKRGPTYEQYF	TGTGCCAGCAGTTACAAGCGGGGCCCAACCTACGAGCAGTACTTC
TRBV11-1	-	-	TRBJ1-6	CASSRGSSYNSPLHF	TGTGCCAGCAGCCGAGGGAGCTCCTATAATTCACCCCTCCACTTT
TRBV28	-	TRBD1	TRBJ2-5	CASSQRGRGETQYF	TGTGCCAGCAGTCAGAGGGGGCGCGGGGAGACCCAGTACTTC
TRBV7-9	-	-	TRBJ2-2	CASSFRPINTGELFF	TGTGCCAGCAGCTTCAGACCGATAAACACCGGGGAGCTGTTTTTT
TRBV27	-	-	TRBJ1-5	CASGNRQVGNQPQHF	TGTGCCAGCGGTAATCGACAGGTAGGCAATCAGCCCCAGCATTTT
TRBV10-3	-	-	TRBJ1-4	CAISERINEKLFF	TGTGCCATCAGTGAGCGTATTAATGAAAAACTGTTTTTT
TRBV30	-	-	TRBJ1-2	CAWGTGHNTGYTF	TGTGCCTGGGGAACAGGGCACAACACTGGCTACACCTTC
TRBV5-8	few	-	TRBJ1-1	CASSLVGGGSGEAFF	TGTGCCAGCAGCTTGGTAGGCGGGGGCTCGGGGGAAGCTTTCTTT
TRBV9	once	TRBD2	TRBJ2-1	CASSVELAGGNEQFF	TGTGCCAGCAGCGTAGAACTAGCGGGGGGCAATGAGCAGTTCTTC
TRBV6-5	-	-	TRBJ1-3	CASAPTHPVDTIYF	TGTGCCAGCGCACCAACCCACCCTGTCGACACCATATATTTT
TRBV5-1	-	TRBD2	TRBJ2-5	CASSLGTSGIETQYF	TGCGCCAGCAGCCTGGGGACTAGCGGGATAGAGACCCAGTACTTC
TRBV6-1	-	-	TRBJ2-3	CASSETLASTDTQYF	TGTGCCAGCAGTGAGACCTTGGCTAGCACAGATACGCAGTATTTT
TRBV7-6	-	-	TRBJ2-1	CASSLGTTDQQFF	TGTGCCAGCAGCTTAGGCACGACGGATCAGCAGTTCTTC
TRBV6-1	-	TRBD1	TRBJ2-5	CASRTGGIETQYF	TGTGCCAGCAGGACAGGGGGCATCGAGACCCAGTACTTC
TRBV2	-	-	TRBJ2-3	CASSTPSEGTQYF	TGTGCCAGCAGTACCCCCTCCGAAGGTACGCAGTATTTT
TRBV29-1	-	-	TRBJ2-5	CSVLGGGRETQYF	TGCAGCGTTCTCGGTGGAGGGAGGGAGACCCAGTACTTC
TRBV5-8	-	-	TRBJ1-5	CASSSGRGNQPQHF	TGTGCCAGCAGCTCTGGGAGGGGCAATCAGCCCCAGCATTTT
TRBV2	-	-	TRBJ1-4	CASRPRQSLNEKLFF	TGTGCCAGCAGACCAAGACAGTCTCTTAATGAAAAACTGTTTTTT
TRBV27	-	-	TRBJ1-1	CASSLGQNTEAFF	TGTGCCAGCAGTTTGGGACAGAACACTGAAGCTTTCTTT
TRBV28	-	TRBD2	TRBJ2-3	CASSQEGLADTDTQYF	TGTGCCAGCAGTCAAGAGGGACTAGCGGACACAGATACGCAGTATTTT
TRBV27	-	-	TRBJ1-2	CASRGRLATNYGYTF	TGTGCCAGCAGGGGCAGGCTCGCTACTAACTATGGCTACACCTTC
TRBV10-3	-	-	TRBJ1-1	CAISEYSDNTEAFF	TGTGCCATCAGTGAGTACAGTGACAACACTGAAGCTTTCTTT
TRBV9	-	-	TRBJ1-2	CASSDLPGVMNYGYTF	TGTGCCAGCAGCGACCTACCAGGGGTCATGAACTATGGCTACACCTTC
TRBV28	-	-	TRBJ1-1	CASGVRVNTEAFF	TGTGCCAGCGGCGTCAGGGTGAACACTGAAGCTTTCTTT
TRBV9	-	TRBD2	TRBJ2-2	CASSVASSGTRATGELFF	TGTGCCAGCAGCGTAGCGTCTAGCGGGACCAGGGCCACCGGGGAGCTGTTTTTT